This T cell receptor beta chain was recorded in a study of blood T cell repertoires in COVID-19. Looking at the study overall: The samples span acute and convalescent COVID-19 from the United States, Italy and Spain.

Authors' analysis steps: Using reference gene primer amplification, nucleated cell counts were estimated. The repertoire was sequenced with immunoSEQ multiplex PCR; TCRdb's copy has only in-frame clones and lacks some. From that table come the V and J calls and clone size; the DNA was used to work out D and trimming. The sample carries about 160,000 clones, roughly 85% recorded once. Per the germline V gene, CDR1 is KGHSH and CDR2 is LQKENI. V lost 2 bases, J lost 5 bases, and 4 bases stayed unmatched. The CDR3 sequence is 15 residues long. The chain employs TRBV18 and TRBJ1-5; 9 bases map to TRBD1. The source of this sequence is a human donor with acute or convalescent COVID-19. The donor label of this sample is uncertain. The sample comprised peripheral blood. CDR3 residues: CASSPKGQGHQPQHF. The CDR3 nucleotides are TGTGCCAGCTCACCAAAGGGACAGGGCCATCAGCCCCAGCATTTT.